This entry concerns a single T cell receptor (beta chain). The record originates from a study of blood T cell repertoires in COVID-19. This table comes from immunoSEQ multiplex PCR, and its TCRdb copy is limited to in-frame clones, with some not included. The table lists around 160,000 clones, 88% of them singletons. The V end was cut by 1 base, the J end by 5 bases, with 5 bases between. This CDR3 is built from 12 residues. Germline values: CDR1 SGHTA, CDR2 FQGNSA. The receptor was isolated from a woman aged 30 to 39 with acute COVID-19. This chain joins TRBV7-2 and TRBJ2-5; D uncertain. Sequenced sample: PBMCs or T cells enriched from blood (not recorded which). The CDR3, as DNA: TGTGCCAGCAGCTTAGTCGAGGAGACCCAGTACTTC. Translation: CASSLVEETQYF.